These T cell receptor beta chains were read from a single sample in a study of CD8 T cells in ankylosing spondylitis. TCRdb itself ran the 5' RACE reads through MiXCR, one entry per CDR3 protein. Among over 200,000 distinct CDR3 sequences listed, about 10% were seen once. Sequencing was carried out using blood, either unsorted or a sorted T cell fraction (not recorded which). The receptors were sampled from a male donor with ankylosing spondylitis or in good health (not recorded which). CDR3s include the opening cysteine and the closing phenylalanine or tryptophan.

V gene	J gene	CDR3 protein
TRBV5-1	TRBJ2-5	CASSLELAGGSQYF
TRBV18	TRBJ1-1	CASSPRPLAGGDTEAFF
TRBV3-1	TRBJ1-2	CASSQGGDAWGYTF
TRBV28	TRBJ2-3	CASRFPADTQYF
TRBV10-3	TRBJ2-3	CAISPGGTDTQYF
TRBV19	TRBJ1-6	CATCVAENSPLHF
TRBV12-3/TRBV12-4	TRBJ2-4	CASRHNRDVAKNIQYF
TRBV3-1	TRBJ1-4	CASSPQAQGGSEKLFF
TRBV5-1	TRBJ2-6	CASSLTGDSGANVLTF
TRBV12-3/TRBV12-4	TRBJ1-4	CASSAGTGEKLFF
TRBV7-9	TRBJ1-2	CASSFGLVTDYNYGYTF
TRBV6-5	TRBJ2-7	CASSYSQGTYEQYF
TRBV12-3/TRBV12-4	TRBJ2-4	CASSSGGRNIQYF